One T cell receptor (beta chain) is described in this entry. Its target is not known. This CDR3 has 16 amino acids. CDR1 and CDR2 (germline): SGHRS, YFSETQ. Trimming cost V 4 bases and J 0 bases, with 16 bases left between them. These data belong to a study of T-cell reconstitution after alpha-beta-depleted transplantation in children. Unique molecular identifiers featured in how the TCRbeta library was prepared. TCRdb analysed the PCR reads with MiXCR anew, one entry per CDR3 protein. The repertoire holds about 980,000 distinct CDR3 sequences, with 25% to 35% as singletons. Study results and caveats: Several hundred expanded graft clones reportedly gave rise to the alpha-beta T cells present about two months after transplant. One year after transplant, T-cell counts and diversity came mostly from newly produced T cells.

Here the sequenced sample was PBMCs, mostly from graft donor cells, taken 360 days after TCRalphabeta/CD19-depleted stem cell transplant. This receptor was obtained from a boy younger than two who had a stem cell transplant for SCID, so the T cells may come from the graft donor. The chain links TRBV5-1 to TRBJ2-5; unclear D gene. The DNA for the CDR3 is TGCGCCAGCAGCCTTGGACCTGTTCCCAACCAAGAGACCCAGTACTTC. Translation: CASSLGPVPNQETQYF.